These 9 T cell receptor beta chains were sequenced from one sample in a study of CD8+CD57+ T cells in acquired aplastic anemia. For CDR3 and TCR beta VDJ profiling, genomic DNA was the template used. In TCRdb, the reads were re-called with MiXCR into one record per CDR3 protein. The sample yields approximately 190,000 distinct CDR3 sequences, roughly half seen once. Patients selected for sequencing had displayed CD8+CD57+ cell expansion by flow cytometry. Sequencing input: sorted CD4+, CD8+, or CD8+CD57+ T cells (not recorded which) from PBMCs. Receptors were obtained from a human donor with aplastic anemia.

In its sample, this clonotype was seen a few times. The CDR3 DNA reads TGTGCCAGCAGCTTAGGTCTAGTCTCCTACGAGCAGTACTTC. Amino acid sequence: CASSLGLVSYEQYF. V usage is TRBV7-8 and J usage is TRBJ2-7; D unresolved. Per germline, CDR1 SGHVS and CDR2 FQNEAQ. The CDR3 runs 14 residues. V shed 1 base and J shed 0 bases, with 7 bases lying between them.

The V call is TRBV24-1, the J call TRBJ2-1; 10 bases line up with TRBD1. CDR1 is KGHDR and CDR2 is SFDVKD in the germline V gene. The CDR3 totals 17 residues. The V and J ends lost 2 bases and 5 bases, in that order; junction bases with no gene match: 8. The chain's CDR3 is CATSDSGTGAYHNEQFF. The CDR3 DNA is TGTGCCACCAGTGATTCCGGGACAGGGGCCTACCACAATGAGCAGTTCTTC.

This clonotype was recorded a few times. The chain carries TRBV6-1 and TRBJ1-5, with 8 bases fitting TRBD1. V shed 1 base and J 4 bases; nucleotides not matched to a gene: 6. Germline V lookup: CDR1 MNHNS, CDR2 SASEGT. The CDR3 is 16 residues long. For the CDR3, the DNA is TGTGCCAGCAGTGAAGTGCTGACAGGGGCTAATCAGCCCCAGCATTTT. Translation: CASSEVLTGANQPQHF.

The rearrangement joins TRBV4-2 to TRBJ1-6; TRBD1 might be the D (5 bases). Germline CDR1 reads LGHNA; CDR2 reads YNFKEQ. The CDR3 covers 14 residues. Deletions cut 3 bases from V and 8 bases from J, with 11 bases between. CDR3 sequence reads: CASSQGGFDSPLHF. The CDR3, as DNA: TGTGCCAGCAGCCAGGGGGGGTTCGATTCACCCCTCCACTTT.

This clonotype has just a few counts. The genes are TRBV20-1 and TRBJ2-7; 7 bases line up with TRBD1. Germline lookup yields CDR1 DFQATT and CDR2 SNEGSKA (reference sequence). Losses at the gene ends were 3 bases for V and 1 base for J; bases not matched to a gene: 9. CDR3 length: 15 residues. The CDR3 DNA follows: TGCAGTGCTAGGTGGGGGCAGGGGGTATCCTACGAGCAGTACTTC. Translation: CSARWGQGVSYEQYF.

The genes are TRBV20-1 and TRBJ2-7; 8 nucleotides line up with TRBD1. CDR3 size: 14 residues. Trimming removed 3 bases from V and 5 bases from J; junction bases left unmatched: 9. Germline V lookup: CDR1 DFQATT, CDR2 SNEGSKA (reference sequence). The CDR3 DNA is TGCAGTGCTAGGTCTTTGGGACAGGACCACGAGCAGTACTTC. This sequence encodes CSARSLGQDHEQYF.

The chain couples TRBV10-1 to TRBJ2-1; the D is unclear. The germline V gene has CDR1 WNHNN and CDR2 SYGVQD (reference sequence). The CDR3 is 15 residues long. V was cut by 6 bases and J by 0 bases, with 12 bases left in between. CDR3 protein: CASSLRRDSYNEQFF. CDR3 nucleotide sequence: TGCGCCAGCAGCCTTAGAAGGGACTCCTACAATGAGCAGTTCTTC.

In the case of this clonotype: Mismatch with germline at one junction end may stem from a read error. The chain links TRBV5-1 to TRBJ2-4; 10 bases fit TRBD1. This CDR3 spans 14 amino acids. CDR1 and CDR2 (germline): SGHRS, YFSETQ. CDR3 region: CASSLGQGLNIRYF. In nucleotides, the CDR3 is TGCGCCAGCAGCCTGGGACAGGGGTTGAACATTCGGTACTTC.

In this sample, this clonotype turned up a few times. V is TRBV10-1 and J is TRBJ2-1; D ambiguous. Germline V lookup: CDR1 WNHNN, CDR2 SYGVQD (reference sequence). Trimming removed 6 bases from V and 9 bases from J, with 12 bases in between. The CDR3 has 12 residues. The CDR3 sequence is CASSRGSAEQFF. Here the CDR3 DNA reads TGCGCCAGCAGCCGTGGGTCGGCTGAGCAGTTCTTC.